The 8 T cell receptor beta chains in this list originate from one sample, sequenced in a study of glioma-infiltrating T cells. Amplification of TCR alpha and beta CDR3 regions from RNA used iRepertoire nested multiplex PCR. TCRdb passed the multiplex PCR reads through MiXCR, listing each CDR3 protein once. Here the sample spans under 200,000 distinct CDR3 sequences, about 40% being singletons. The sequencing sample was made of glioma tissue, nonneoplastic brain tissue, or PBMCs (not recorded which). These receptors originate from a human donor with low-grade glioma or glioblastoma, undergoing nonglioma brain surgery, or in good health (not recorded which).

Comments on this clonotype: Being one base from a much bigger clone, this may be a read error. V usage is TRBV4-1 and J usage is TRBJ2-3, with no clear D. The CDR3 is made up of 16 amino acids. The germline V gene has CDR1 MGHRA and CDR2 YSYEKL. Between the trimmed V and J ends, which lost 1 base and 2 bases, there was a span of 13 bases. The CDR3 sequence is CASSQGSGLATDTQYF. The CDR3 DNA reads TGCGCCAGCAGCCAAGGGTCTGGGCTGGCCACAGATACGCAGTATTTT.

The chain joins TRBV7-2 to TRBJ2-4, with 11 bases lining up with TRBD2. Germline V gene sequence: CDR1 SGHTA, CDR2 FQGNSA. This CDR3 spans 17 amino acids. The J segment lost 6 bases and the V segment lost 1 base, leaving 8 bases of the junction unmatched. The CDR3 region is CASSLGRSGTSGNIQYF. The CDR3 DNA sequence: TGTGCCAGCAGCTTAGGAAGGTCCGGGACTAGCGGAAACATTCAGTACTTC.

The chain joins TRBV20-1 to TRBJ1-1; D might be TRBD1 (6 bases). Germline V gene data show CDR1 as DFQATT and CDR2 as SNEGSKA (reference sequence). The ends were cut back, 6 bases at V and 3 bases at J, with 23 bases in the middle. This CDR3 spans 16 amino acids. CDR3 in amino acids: CSAQTGRSGGHTEAFF. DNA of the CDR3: TGCAGTGCCCAGACAGGACGAAGTGGAGGGCACACTGAAGCTTTCTTT.

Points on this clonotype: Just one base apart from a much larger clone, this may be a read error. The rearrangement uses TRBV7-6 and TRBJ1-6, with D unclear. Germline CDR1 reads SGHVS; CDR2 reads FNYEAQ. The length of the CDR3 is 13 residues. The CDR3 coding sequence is TGTGCCAGCAGCTTCGACCTAAATTCACCCCTCAACTTT. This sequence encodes CASSFDLNSPLNF.

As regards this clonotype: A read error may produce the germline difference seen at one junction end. This CDR3 reads CASSPSGRGPKDTKYF. CDR3 sequence (DNA): TGTGCCAGCAGTCCAAGCGGGAGGGGGCCCAAAGATACGAAGTATTTT. The chain recombines TRBV28 with TRBJ2-3; TRBD2 agrees at 10 bases. This CDR3 comprises 16 residues. The V gene's germline CDR1 is MDHEN and CDR2 SYDVKM.

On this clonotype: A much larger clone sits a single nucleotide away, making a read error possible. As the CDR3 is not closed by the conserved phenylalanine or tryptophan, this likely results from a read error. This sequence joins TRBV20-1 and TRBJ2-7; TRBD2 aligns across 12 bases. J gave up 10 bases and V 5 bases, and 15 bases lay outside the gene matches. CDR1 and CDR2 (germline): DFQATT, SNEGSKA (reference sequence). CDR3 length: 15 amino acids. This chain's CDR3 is CSAPMTSGSDSYQYL. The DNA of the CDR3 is TGCAGTGCTCCAATGACTAGCGGGAGCGATTCGTACCAGTACTTG.

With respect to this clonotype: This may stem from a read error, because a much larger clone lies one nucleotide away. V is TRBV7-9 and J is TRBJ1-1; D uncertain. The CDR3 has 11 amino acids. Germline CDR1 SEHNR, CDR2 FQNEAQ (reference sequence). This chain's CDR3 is CASRLGNEAFF. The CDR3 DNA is TGTGCCAGCAGATTAGGAAATGAAGCTTTCTTT.

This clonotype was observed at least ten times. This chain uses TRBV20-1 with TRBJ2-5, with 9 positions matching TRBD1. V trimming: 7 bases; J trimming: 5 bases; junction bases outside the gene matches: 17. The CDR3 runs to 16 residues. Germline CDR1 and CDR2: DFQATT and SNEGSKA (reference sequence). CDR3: CSGTDRTGVEVETQYF. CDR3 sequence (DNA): TGCAGTGGAACCGACAGGACAGGGGTGGAAGTTGAGACCCAGTACTTC.